These 24 T cell receptor beta chains came from one sample sequenced in a study of glioma-infiltrating T cells after dendritic cell vaccination (dated by TCRdb to about 2016). The time point tag for this specimen amounts to: after dendritic cell vaccination, including at tumor progression/relapse. The library was built by means of the immunoSEQ multiplex PCR assay. The table was pulled from immuneACCESS by TCRdb, which kept in-frame rearrangements only. Such tables lose some clones; where checked, under half of the loss comes from unresolved V genes, and the rest has no known cause. This sample comprises 85,000 to 100,000 clones, 85% of them detected only once. The ten top clones hold roughly 8.4% of the sample. The source was blood, collected after dendritic cell vaccination. All receptors derive from a human donor with glioblastoma.

The genes are TRBV2 and TRBJ2-7; 10 nucleotides match TRBD2. Germline V lookup: CDR1 SNHLY, CDR2 FYNNEI. This CDR3 is built from 15 residues. V shed 6 bases, J shed 0 bases, and the junction held 5 bases outside the gene matches. CDR3 bases: TGTGCCAGCAGGGAACTAGCGGGGAGCTCCTACGAGCAGTACTTC. It specifies CASRELAGSSYEQYF.

The chain joins TRBV27 to TRBJ2-7; maybe TRBD1 (6 bases). V lost 9 bases and J 0 bases, leaving 21 bases between the germline ends. Per the germline V gene, CDR1 is MNHEY and CDR2 is SMNVEV (reference sequence). The CDR3 has 16 residues. The CDR3 is CASRSKTGNLSYEQYF. CDR3 DNA: TGTGCCAGTCGATCTAAGACAGGCAACCTCTCCTACGAGCAGTACTTC.

A single count supports this clone. The chain couples TRBV19 to TRBJ2-1; D ambiguous. Trimming removed 4 bases from V and 0 bases from J, with 13 bases in between. Germline CDR1 and CDR2: LNHDA and SQIVND (reference sequence). This CDR3 spans 16 amino acids. The CDR3 sequence: CASSKKASSSYNEQFF. DNA of the CDR3: TGTGCCAGTAGTAAAAAGGCTAGTTCCTCCTACAATGAGCAGTTCTTC. Looking up the rest from reference TRBV19 and TRBJ2-1 gives the full variable domain: DGGITQSPKYLFRKEGQNVTLSCEQNLNHDAMYWYRQDPGQGLRLIYYSQIVNDFQKGDIAEGYSVSREKKESFPLTVTSAQKNPTAFYLCASSKKASSSYNEQFFGPGTRLTVL.

The chain recombines TRBV7-2 with TRBJ1-6; D may be TRBD1 (5 bases). The CDR3 is 15 residues long. Germline V gene sequence: CDR1 SGHTA, CDR2 FQGNSA. Trimming took off 1 base at V and 9 bases at J, with 13 bases between the two ends. The CDR3 sequence: CASSLGWGTTSPLHF. The CDR3 nucleotides are TGTGCCAGCAGCTTAGGGTGGGGCACGACTTCACCCCTCCACTTT.

The chain joins TRBV5-4 to TRBJ1-1; D unclear. Germline assignment: CDR1 SGHNT and CDR2 YYREEE (reference sequence). The V gene lost 5 bases and the J gene lost 1 base, with 6 bases spanning the gap. This CDR3 has 12 amino acids. This CDR3 is CASSVQNTEAFF. The CDR3, as DNA: TGTGCCAGCAGTGTACAGAACACTGAAGCTTTCTTT.

The chain uses TRBV10-3 and TRBJ2-3, with 12 bases matching TRBD2. Germline-derived CDR1 and CDR2 are ENHRY and SYGVKD. The CDR3 totals 18 residues. Trimming cost V 6 bases and J 2 bases; bases outside gene matches: 12. CDR3 residues: CAIRSGLAGQPDTDTQYF. CDR3 bases: TGTGCCATCAGAAGCGGACTAGCGGGACAGCCCGACACAGATACGCAGTATTTT.

The gene calls are TRBV10-2 and TRBJ2-7, with 9 bases lining up with TRBD2. V was pared by 9 bases and J by 4 bases, with 10 bases of the junction left unmatched. The CDR3 contains 14 residues. Germline assignment: CDR1 WSHSY and CDR2 SAAADI. CDR3 loop: CASGGGGRQYEQYF. CDR3 DNA sequence: TGCGCCAGTGGCGGGGGGGGCCGCCAATACGAGCAGTACTTC.

This rearrangement joins TRBV7-7 to TRBJ2-7, with D possibly being TRBD2 (6 bases). The CDR3 is 13 amino acids. The germline V gene has CDR1 SSHAT and CDR2 FNYEAQ (reference sequence). V was cut by 4 bases and J by 6 bases, with 13 bases left in between. This chain's CDR3 is CASSSSVGGEQYF. The CDR3 nucleotides are TGTGCCAGCAGCTCCTCGGTGGGGGGCGAGCAGTACTTC.

The CDR3 nucleotides read TGTGCCAGCAGCACTAACTATGGCTACACCTTC. It codes for CASSTNYGYTF. The chain recombines TRBV6-1 with TRBJ1-2; D is unclear. The CDR3 extends over 11 amino acids. The V and J ends lost 6 bases and 0 bases respectively, with 2 bases between them. Looked up from germline, CDR1 is MNHNS and CDR2 is SASEGT.

The chain joins TRBV27 to TRBJ2-7; weak D call: TRBD2 (5 bases). The CDR3 is 14 residues long. Deletions cut 3 bases from V and 3 bases from J, with 12 bases between. Germline values: CDR1 MNHEY, CDR2 SMNVEV (reference sequence). This CDR3 reads CASSFAGSFYEQYF. In DNA, the CDR3 is TGTGCCAGCAGTTTTGCGGGCAGCTTCTACGAGCAGTACTTC.

This chain links TRBV7-9 with TRBJ2-7; no reliable D call. Germline V CDR1 and CDR2: SEHNR, FQNEAQ (reference sequence). The V gene lost 3 bases and the J gene lost 7 bases, with 10 bases spanning the gap. The CDR3 loop spans 12 amino acids. CDR3 coding DNA: TGTGCCAGCAGCTTGGGCAGTTGGGAGCAGTACTTC. Its translation: CASSLGSWEQYF.

The CDR3 reads CASSTLYNGLNYGYTF. The CDR3 DNA sequence: TGTGCCAGCAGCACCCTTTATAACGGGTTAAACTATGGCTACACCTTC. V and J are TRBV27 and TRBJ1-2, with no clear D. Germline CDR1 and CDR2: MNHEY and SMNVEV (reference sequence). CDR3 length: 16 amino acids. Trimming left V 6 bases short and J 2 bases short, with 19 bases between.

V gene TRBV2 combines with J gene TRBJ2-5; possibly TRBD2 for D (6 bases). Germline CDR1 SNHLY, CDR2 FYNNEI. V was cut by 1 base and J by 0 bases, with 12 bases left in between. The CDR3 extends over 16 amino acids. In DNA form, the CDR3 reads TGTGCCAGCAGTGAAGGGGGTGGAGGGTACCAAGAGACCCAGTACTTC. Protein sequence: CASSEGGGGYQETQYF.

The rearrangement links TRBV7-9 to TRBJ1-1; 9 nucleotides match TRBD1. CDR1 and CDR2 from the germline V gene are SEHNR and FQNEAQ (reference sequence). V shed 5 bases, J shed 9 bases, and the junction held 7 bases outside the gene matches. The CDR3 sequence is 13 residues long. This CDR3 is CASSATTGGQAFF. DNA of the CDR3: TGTGCCAGCAGCGCGACGACAGGGGGGCAAGCTTTCTTT.

This rearrangement joins TRBV5-8 to TRBJ2-3, with D unresolved. Deletions cut 0 bases from V and 0 bases from J, with 8 bases between. CDR1 SGHTS and CDR2 YDEGEE come from the germline V gene. CDR3 length: 15 residues. The CDR3 sequence: CASSLVQVSTDTQYF. CDR3 nucleotides: TGTGCCAGCAGCTTGGTCCAGGTTAGCACAGATACGCAGTATTTT.

The chain uses TRBV2 and TRBJ1-2; tentatively, D is TRBD1 (6 bases). V gave up 6 bases and J gave up 4 bases, with 12 bases separating them. Germline loops: CDR1 SNHLY, CDR2 FYNNEI. CDR3 length: 13 residues. The CDR3 sequence: CASRDTGFYGYTF. Written as DNA, the CDR3 is TGTGCCAGCAGGGACACAGGGTTCTATGGCTACACCTTC.

J is TRBJ1-1 and V is TRBV7-2; TRBD1 agrees at 10 bases. Germline V CDR1 and CDR2: SGHTA, FQGNSA. CDR3 length: 14 residues. V was pared by 0 bases and J by 7 bases, with 2 bases of the junction left unmatched. CDR3 sequence reads: CASSLAGTGVEAFF. Written as DNA, the CDR3 is TGTGCCAGCAGCTTAGCTGGGACAGGGGTTGAAGCTTTCTTT.

This clone has only a few counts. This chain connects TRBV11-3 to TRBJ2-7, with 15 positions matching TRBD2. Trimming at V came to 5 bases and at J to 6 bases, leaving 8 bases not matched to a gene. CDR3 length: 16 amino acids. Germline assignment: CDR1 SGHNT and CDR2 YENEEA. The CDR3 nucleotides are TGTGCCAGCAGCCTGGGACTAGCGGGGGGTAGGGGCGAGCAGTACTTC. Its protein product is CASSLGLAGGRGEQYF.

This sequence joins TRBV11-3 and TRBJ1-2, with D uncertain. Trimming removed 3 bases from V and 7 bases from J, with 18 bases in between. The CDR3 has 15 amino acids. Per the germline V gene, CDR1 is SGHNT and CDR2 is YENEEA. CDR3 loop: CASSLNRGRALGYTF. CDR3 nucleotides: TGTGCCAGCAGCTTGAACCGTGGGCGAGCTCTTGGCTACACCTTC.

V is TRBV5-1 and J is TRBJ2-2; 16 bases map to TRBD2. J lost 4 bases, V lost 2 bases, and 14 bases had no gene match. Looked up from germline, CDR1 is SGHRS and CDR2 is YFSETQ. The CDR3 totals 21 residues. The CDR3 bases are TGCGCCAGCAGCTTTTTTGGGACTAGCGGGAGGGCCGGGGTCGTCACCGGGGAGCTGTTTTTT. Its protein product is CASSFFGTSGRAGVVTGELFF.

This chain connects TRBV6-5 to TRBJ2-7, with D perhaps matching TRBD1 (6 bases). This CDR3 is 15 amino acids long. Germline V gives CDR1 MNHEY, CDR2 SVGAGI. The V gene lost 0 bases and the J gene lost 1 base, with 10 bases spanning the gap. DNA of the CDR3: TGTGCCAGCAGTTACTCGGCAGGGGCATCCTACGAGCAGTACTTC. This codes for CASSYSAGASYEQYF.

In its sample, this clone was seen a few times. The CDR3 coding sequence is TGTGCCAGCGGAAACACACAGGGATATTCACCCCTCCACTTT. Its protein product is CASGNTQGYSPLHF. The rearrangement uses TRBV11-2 and TRBJ1-6; tentatively, D is TRBD1 (6 bases). Trimming took 8 bases from V and 8 from J, leaving 16 bases between them. This CDR3 is built from 14 residues. The germline V gene encodes CDR1 SGHAT and CDR2 FQNNGV.

The chain employs TRBV11-1 and TRBJ1-2; no clear D. The V end lost 1 base, the J end lost 2 bases, and 8 bases lay between the germline ends. The V gene's germline CDR1 is SGHAT and CDR2 FQDESV (reference sequence). The CDR3 extends over 14 amino acids. The CDR3: CASSLGGSNYGYTF. The CDR3 bases are TGTGCCAGCAGCTTAGGCGGTTCAAACTATGGCTACACCTTC.

The genes are TRBV28 and TRBJ1-5, with 8 nucleotides matching TRBD1. CDR1 and CDR2 from the germline V gene are MDHEN and SYDVKM. V was pared by 0 bases and J by 4 bases, with 2 bases of the junction left unmatched. This CDR3 spans 15 amino acids. The CDR3 loop is CASSLWDRANQPQHF. CDR3 bases: TGTGCCAGCAGTTTATGGGACAGGGCGAATCAGCCCCAGCATTTT.